These 25 T cell receptor beta chains came from one sample sequenced in a study of shared clonotypes between healthy human individuals. Using immunoSEQ multiplex PCR, the repertoire was profiled, and TCRdb retains in-frame clones only, with some absent. This sample yields over a million clones, of which 95% to 97% are seen a single time; about 1.2% belongs to the top ten. Source material: naive CD4+ T cells sorted from blood. Described subset: CD45RA+ positively selected. Receptors originate from a man aged 25-40 years in good health.

The gene calls are TRBV28 and TRBJ1-1; D unclear. Trimming removed 7 bases from V and 0 bases from J, with 18 bases in between. CDR3 length equals 16 residues. CDR1 MDHEN and CDR2 SYDVKM come from the germline V gene. The CDR3 loop reads CASTPLLFRLNTEAFF. CDR3 coding DNA: TGTGCCAGCACCCCCCTGTTGTTTCGCCTGAACACTGAAGCTTTCTTT.

This chain uses TRBV6-1 with TRBJ1-1; perhaps TRBD1 as D (5 bases). Trimming cost V 7 bases and J 4 bases, with 16 bases left between them. Germline V gene data show CDR1 as MNHNS and CDR2 as SASEGT. This CDR3 has 14 amino acids. CDR3 residues: CASTQGARSTEAFF. CDR3 in DNA: TGTGCCAGCACTCAGGGCGCCCGCTCCACTGAAGCTTTCTTT.

The chain uses TRBV5-5 and TRBJ2-3; 9 bases fit TRBD2. From germline, CDR1 is SGHKS and CDR2 YYEKEE (reference sequence). J gave up 5 bases and V 0 bases, and 7 bases lay outside the gene matches. The length of the CDR3 is 16 residues. The CDR3 coding sequence is TGTGCCAGCAGCTTGGGGATGGCGGGAGGGGGAGATACGCAGTATTTT. Amino acid sequence: CASSLGMAGGGDTQYF.

The chain recombines TRBV27 with TRBJ2-1; 10 bases are a match to TRBD2. The CDR3 extends over 15 amino acids. V shed 6 bases and J 8 bases; nucleotides not matched to a gene: 10. CDR1 and CDR2 (germline): MNHEY, SMNVEV (reference sequence). CDR3 nucleotides: TGTGCCAGCAGGCAAGCGGGAGGGATTGTAGATGAGCAGTTCTTC. As protein: CASRQAGGIVDEQFF.

This chain connects TRBV6-6 to TRBJ1-1; D gene ambiguous. The CDR3 consists of 11 residues. CDR1 is MNHNY and CDR2 is SVGAGI in the germline V gene (reference sequence). V was cut by 8 bases and J by 1 base, with 5 bases left in between. The CDR3 loop is CASGGNTEAFF. The CDR3 DNA is TGTGCCAGCGGAGGGAACACTGAAGCTTTCTTT.

The chain has TRBV5-6 and TRBJ2-2, with 8 bases aligning to TRBD1. From germline, CDR1 is SGHDT and CDR2 YYEEEE. The CDR3 has 17 residues. V was pared by 0 bases and J by 6 bases, with 10 bases of the junction left unmatched. The CDR3 loop reads CASSLDTWNRGAGELFF. The CDR3 bases are TGTGCCAGCAGCTTGGACACCTGGAACAGGGGGGCCGGGGAGCTGTTTTTT.

The chain couples TRBV2 to TRBJ1-1; TRBD1 is a possible D gene (5 bases). The V end lost 7 bases, the J end lost 5 bases, and 14 bases lay between the germline ends. This CDR3 region has 13 residues. Germline V gene data show CDR1 as SNHLY and CDR2 as FYNNEI. For the CDR3, the DNA is TGTGCCAGCACCCTGCGGGGGAATACTGAAGCTTTCTTT. Encoded protein: CASTLRGNTEAFF.

The rearrangement uses TRBV29-1 and TRBJ2-2, with a possible D match to TRBD2 (6 bases). Germline loops: CDR1 SQVTM, CDR2 ANQGSEA. V lost 2 bases and J 0 bases, leaving 13 bases between the germline ends. The CDR3 has 16 amino acids. The CDR3 bases are TGCAGCGTTGAATCGCCACGGGACTCGAACACCGGGGAGCTGTTTTTT. This translates into CSVESPRDSNTGELFF.

The sample holds one count of this clone. CDR3 in DNA: TGTGCCAGCCAGCCGGGACTAGCGGGAACCGGGGAGCTGTTTTTT. Its translation is CASQPGLAGTGELFF. The chain has TRBV2 and TRBJ2-2; 13 bases fit TRBD2. This CDR3 has 15 amino acids. With V trimmed by 8 bases and J by 5 bases, 5 bases remained unmatched. CDR1 is SNHLY and CDR2 is FYNNEI in the germline V gene.

The chain combines TRBV9 with TRBJ2-2; D is unresolved. The CDR3 is made up of 16 amino acids. Looked up from germline, CDR1 is SGDLS and CDR2 is YYNGEE. V was trimmed by 1 base and J by 2 bases, leaving 12 bases between them. In DNA form, the CDR3 reads TGTGCCAGCAGCGTACAGACTGACGCTAACACCGGGGAGCTGTTTTTT. Translated: CASSVQTDANTGELFF. Full variable domain (outside the CDR3, taken from reference TRBV9 and TRBJ2-2): DSGVTQTPKHLITATGQRVTLRCSPRSGDLSVYWYQQSLDQGLQFLIQYYNGEERAKGNILERFSAQQFPDLHSELNLSSLELGDSALYFCASSVQTDANTGELFFGEGSRLTVL.

The chain has TRBV27 and TRBJ2-7, with D perhaps matching TRBD1 or TRBD2 (5 bases each). This CDR3 region has 16 residues. V was clipped by 4 bases and J by 3 bases, with 19 bases between them. Germline loops: CDR1 MNHEY, CDR2 SMNVEV (reference sequence). The chain's CDR3 is CASSSSGTPRIYEQYF. For the CDR3, the DNA is TGTGCCAGCAGTTCATCCGGGACCCCGAGGATCTACGAGCAGTACTTC.

The J gene is TRBJ2-1, the V gene TRBV5-4; D perhaps matches TRBD2 (6 bases). The CDR3 has 12 amino acids. The germline V and J ends were trimmed by 1 base and 15 bases, with 14 bases remaining between them. The germline V gene has CDR1 SGHNT and CDR2 YYREEE (reference sequence). CDR3: CASSLPRERWFF. The CDR3 DNA follows: TGTGCCAGCAGCTTGCCCCGGGAGCGGTGGTTCTTC.

V and J are TRBV5-4 and TRBJ2-7; 7 bases are a match to TRBD1. The germline gives CDR1 SGHNT, CDR2 YYREEE (reference sequence). The CDR3 loop spans 14 amino acids. J was trimmed by 3 bases and V by 3 bases; bases with no gene match: 6. In DNA form, the CDR3 reads TGTGCCAGCAGCTCAAGGACAGGATTCTACGAGCAGTACTTC. Amino acid sequence: CASSSRTGFYEQYF.

The chain uses TRBV5-6 and TRBJ1-5; D perhaps matches TRBD1 (5 bases). CDR1 is SGHDT, CDR2 YYEEEE, per germline. The CDR3 runs 16 residues. Trimming cost V 1 base and J 6 bases, with 17 bases left between them. CDR3 sequence reads: CASSLKGQPWGQPQHF. In nucleotides, the CDR3 is TGTGCCAGCAGCTTGAAGGGGCAGCCATGGGGTCAGCCCCAGCATTTT. Supplemented by reference TRBV5-6 and TRBJ1-5, the full variable domain reads DAGVTQSPTHLIKTRGQQVTLRCSPKSGHDTVSWYQQALGQGPQFIFQYYEEEERQRGNFPDRFSGHQFPNYSSELNVNALLLGDSALYLCASSLKGQPWGQPQHFGDGTRLSIL.

V is TRBV28 and J is TRBJ2-4; the D is unclear. The germline V gene has CDR1 MDHEN and CDR2 SYDVKM. There are 15 residues in the CDR3. V was cut by 3 bases and J by 7 bases, with 16 bases left in between. In nucleotides, the CDR3 is TGTGCCAGCAGTTTTGGGGTAGGCCTATCCAACATTCAGTACTTC. Its protein product is CASSFGVGLSNIQYF.

The chain carries TRBV5-1 and TRBJ2-2; 8 bases are shared with TRBD1. The CDR3 has 16 amino acids. Germline V gene sequence: CDR1 SGHRS, CDR2 YFSETQ. The V and J ends lost 0 bases and 7 bases, in that order; junction bases with no gene match: 8. The CDR3 DNA sequence: TGCGCCAGCAGCTTGGTTGGGGCAGGGGGCATCGGGGAGCTGTTTTTT. This codes for CASSLVGAGGIGELFF.

This CDR3 is CASSEQLAGDNEQFF. The CDR3 region has the DNA TGTGCCAGCAGTGAACAACTAGCGGGGGACAATGAGCAGTTCTTC. The V call is TRBV2, the J call TRBJ2-1; 11 positions agree with TRBD2. The V gene's germline CDR1 is SNHLY and CDR2 FYNNEI. The V gene end was trimmed by 2 bases and the J gene end by 5 bases; junction bases not matched to a gene: 2. CDR3 size: 15 residues.

The rearrangement uses TRBV18 and TRBJ1-2, with D unclear. V was trimmed by 1 base and J by 0 bases, leaving 9 bases between them. Germline loops: CDR1 KGHSH, CDR2 LQKENI. The CDR3 spans 15 residues. The CDR3 nucleotides read TGTGCCAGCTCACCACTCCAGACCACTAACTATGGCTACACCTTC. This translates into CASSPLQTTNYGYTF.

The chain links TRBV5-1 to TRBJ1-2; no definite D call. CDR3 length: 12 amino acids. V was trimmed by 2 bases and J by 3 bases, leaving 5 bases between them. Germline V gene sequence: CDR1 SGHRS, CDR2 YFSETQ. In DNA form, the CDR3 reads TGCGCCAGCAGCTTCCAGGACTATGGCTACACCTTC. Translation gives CASSFQDYGYTF.

The J gene is TRBJ2-5, the V gene TRBV7-2; 10 positions match TRBD2. V shed 2 bases, J shed 3 bases, and the junction held 12 bases outside the gene matches. Per the germline V gene, CDR1 is SGHTA and CDR2 is FQGNSA. The CDR3 contains 18 residues. The CDR3 is CASSLIHRPSGSKETQYF. CDR3 bases: TGTGCCAGCAGCTTAATACATAGGCCTAGCGGGAGTAAAGAGACCCAGTACTTC. Full variable domain (remainder filled in from reference TRBV7-2 and TRBJ2-5): GAGVSQSPSNKVTEKGKDVELRCDPISGHTALYWYRQSLGQGLEFLIYFQGNSAPDKSGLPSDRFSAERTGGSVSTLTIQRTQQEDSAVYLCASSLIHRPSGSKETQYFGPGTRLLVL.

The rearrangement links TRBV19 to TRBJ1-2, with 9 bases lining up with TRBD1. Germline V lookup: CDR1 LNHDA, CDR2 SQIVND (reference sequence). CDR3 length equals 16 residues. J was trimmed by 1 base and V by 4 bases; bases with no gene match: 7. Written as DNA, the CDR3 is TGTGCCAGTAGTAGAACGACAGGGGGAGGTAACTATGGCTACACCTTC. Translation gives CASSRTTGGGNYGYTF.

Concerning this clone itself: Other nucleotide sequences from this sample produce the same CDR3. The CDR3 nucleotides are TGTGCCATCAGTGAGACATCCTACGAGCAGTACTTC. It specifies CAISETSYEQYF. V gene TRBV10-3 combines with J gene TRBJ2-7; D unresolved. V lost 2 bases to trimming and J lost 1 base, with 3 bases between them. Germline V gives CDR1 ENHRY, CDR2 SYGVKD. CDR3 size: 12 residues.

This clone was detected a few times. The chain is built from TRBV10-3 and TRBJ2-6; no definite D call. CDR1 and CDR2 (germline): ENHRY, SYGVKD. CDR3 length: 19 residues. V was shortened by 6 bases and J by 0 bases, with 21 bases between the two germline ends. CDR3 in amino acids: CAISGPGSGINSGANVLTF. The CDR3 region has the DNA TGTGCCATCAGCGGGCCCGGTAGTGGGATTAACTCTGGGGCCAACGTCCTGACTTTC.

This chain links TRBV5-1 with TRBJ2-1; D may be TRBD1 (5 bases). Germline values: CDR1 SGHRS, CDR2 YFSETQ. The CDR3 spans 14 residues. Trimming stripped 0 bases from V and 14 bases from J, with 18 bases between. The CDR3 nucleotides read TGCGCCAGCAGCTTGGAAGGGGCAGTCATGGGGAAGTTCTTC. Translating gives CASSLEGAVMGKFF.

Only one count was recorded for this clone. V gene TRBV29-1 combines with J gene TRBJ2-5; no reliable D call. The CDR3 covers 13 residues. Trimming left V 4 bases short and J 3 bases short, with 12 bases between. The germline CDR1 and CDR2 sequences are SQVTM and ANQGSEA. The chain's CDR3 is CSVVVALEETQYF. For the CDR3, the DNA is TGCAGCGTTGTGGTGGCTTTGGAAGAGACCCAGTACTTC.